The next 11 T cell receptor beta chains were all read from a single sample in a study of T cells expressing NK-cell markers. TCRdb reprocessed the 5' RACE reads and stores each CDR3 protein as one record, lacking DNA. The sample has 500,000 to 700,000 distinct CDR3 sequences; the top ten hold roughly 3.4%. Sequenced sample: blood T cells: a sorted CD56 or NKG2C T cell subset, CD4+ or CD8+ T cells, or bulk PBMC T cells (not recorded which). Receptor source: a man aged 18-30 years in good health.

The CDR3 sequence: CASSVGVLAGGPFTNEQFF. The V gene is TRBV12-3 or TRBV12-4, the J gene TRBJ2-1; TCRdb lists TRBD2, though no DNA is available to test this call. The CDR3 length is 19 residues.

This rearrangement joins TRBV10-3 to TRBJ2-7; TCRdb returns TRBD1, unconfirmable since there is no DNA. Germline V gives CDR1 ENHRY, CDR2 SYGVKD. The CDR3 totals 11 residues. CDR3 sequence: CAVGPSYEQYF.

CDR3 residues: CATSDYPRGRQETQYF. This sequence joins TRBV24-1 and TRBJ2-5; there is no DNA to check the TCRdb D call of TRBD2. The CDR3 length is 16 residues. Germline values: CDR1 KGHDR, CDR2 SFDVKD.

This chain uses TRBV5-6 with TRBJ2-7; checking the TCRdb D call of TRBD2 is not possible without DNA. The CDR3 is 14 amino acids. Germline V gene data show CDR1 as SGHDT and CDR2 as YYEEEE. CDR3 protein: CASSSGARGYEQYF.

This chain uses TRBV6-2 or TRBV6-3 with TRBJ1-2; the TCRdb call, TRBD1, lacks DNA for checking. CDR1 MNHEY and CDR2 SVGEGT come from the germline V gene. The CDR3 extends over 13 amino acids. The CDR3 spells CASRKQGNYGYTF.

V and J are TRBV20-1 and TRBJ1-2. The CDR3 contains 13 residues. Germline CDR1 is DFQATT and CDR2 is SNEGSKA (reference sequence). CDR3 sequence: CSARDGGFHGYTF.

The CDR3 loop reads CASRTPLAPTGELFF. The J gene is TRBJ2-2, the V gene TRBV6-5; the TCRdb call, TRBD2, lacks DNA for checking. Germline V gene data show CDR1 as MNHEY and CDR2 as SVGAGI. The CDR3 sequence is 15 residues long.

The chain uses TRBV5-6 and TRBJ2-1; TCRdb's assignment of TRBD2 cannot be checked, as there is no DNA. The length of the CDR3 is 17 residues. The germline V gene encodes CDR1 SGHDT and CDR2 YYEEEE. This chain's CDR3 is CASSLGPPSGSYNEQFF.

The CDR3 is CASSSGAQDEQFF. The chain joins TRBV7-6 to TRBJ2-1; TCRdb outputs TRBD1, but without DNA this stays unchecked. Looked up from germline, CDR1 is SGHVS and CDR2 is FNYEAQ. This CDR3 spans 13 amino acids.

The J gene is TRBJ2-1, the V gene TRBV4-2; the TRBD1 assignment by TCRdb is unverifiable without DNA. CDR1 is LGHNA and CDR2 is YNFKEQ in the germline V gene. The CDR3 has 14 amino acids. The CDR3 sequence is CASTETEGAAVGFF.

This sequence joins TRBV24-1 and TRBJ2-1; there is no DNA to check the TCRdb D call of TRBD2. This CDR3 has 16 residues. Germline-derived CDR1 and CDR2 are KGHDR and SFDVKD. The chain's CDR3 is CATSDPLLPSVDEQFF.